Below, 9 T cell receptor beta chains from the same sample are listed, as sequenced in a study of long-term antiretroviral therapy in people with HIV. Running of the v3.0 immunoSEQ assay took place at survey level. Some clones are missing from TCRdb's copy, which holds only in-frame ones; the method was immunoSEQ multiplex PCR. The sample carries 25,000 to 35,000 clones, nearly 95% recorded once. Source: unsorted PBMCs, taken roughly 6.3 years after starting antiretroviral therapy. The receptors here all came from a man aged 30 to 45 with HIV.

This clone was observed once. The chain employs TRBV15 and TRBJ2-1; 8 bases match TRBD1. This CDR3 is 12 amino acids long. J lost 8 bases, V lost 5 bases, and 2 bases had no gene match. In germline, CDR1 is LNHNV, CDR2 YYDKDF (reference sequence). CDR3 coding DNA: TGTGCCACCAGCGGACAGGGCTATGAGCAGTTCTTC. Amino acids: CATSGQGYEQFF.

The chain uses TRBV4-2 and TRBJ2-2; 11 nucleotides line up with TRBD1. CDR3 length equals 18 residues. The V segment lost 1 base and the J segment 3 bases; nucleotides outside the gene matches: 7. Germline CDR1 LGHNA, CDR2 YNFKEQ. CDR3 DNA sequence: TGTGCCAGCAGCCAAGTCACCGGGACAGGGGGTTACACCGGGGAGCTGTTTTTT. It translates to CASSQVTGTGGYTGELFF.

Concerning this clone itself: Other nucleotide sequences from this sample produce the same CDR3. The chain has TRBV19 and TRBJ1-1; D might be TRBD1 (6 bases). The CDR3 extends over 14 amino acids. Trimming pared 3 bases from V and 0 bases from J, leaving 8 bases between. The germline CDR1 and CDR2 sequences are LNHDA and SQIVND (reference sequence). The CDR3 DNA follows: TGTGCCAGTAGTATTAGGGGGGTGAACACTGAAGCTTTCTTT. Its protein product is CASSIRGVNTEAFF.

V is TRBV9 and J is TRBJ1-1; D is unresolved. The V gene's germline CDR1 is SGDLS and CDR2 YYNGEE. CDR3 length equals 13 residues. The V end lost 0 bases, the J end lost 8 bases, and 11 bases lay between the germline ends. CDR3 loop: CASSVATGWEAFF. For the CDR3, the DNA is TGTGCCAGCAGCGTAGCTACGGGGTGGGAAGCTTTCTTT.

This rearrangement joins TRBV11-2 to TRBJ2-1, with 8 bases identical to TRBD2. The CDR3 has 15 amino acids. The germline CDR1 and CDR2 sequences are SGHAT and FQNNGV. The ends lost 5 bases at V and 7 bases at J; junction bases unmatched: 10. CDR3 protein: CASSSSGRGENEQFF. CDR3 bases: TGTGCCAGCAGCAGTAGCGGGCGGGGGGAAAATGAGCAGTTCTTC.

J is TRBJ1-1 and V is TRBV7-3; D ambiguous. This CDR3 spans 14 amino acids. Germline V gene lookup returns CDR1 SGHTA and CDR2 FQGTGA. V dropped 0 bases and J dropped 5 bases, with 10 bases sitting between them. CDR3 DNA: TGTGCCAGCAGCTTAACGAACGGCGGAACTGAAGCTTTCTTT. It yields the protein CASSLTNGGTEAFF.

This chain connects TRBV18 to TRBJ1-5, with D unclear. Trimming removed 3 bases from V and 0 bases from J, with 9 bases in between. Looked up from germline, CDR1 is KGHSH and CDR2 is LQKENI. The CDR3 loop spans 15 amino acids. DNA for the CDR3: TGTGCCAGCTCACCCAATACCGATAGCAATCAGCCCCAGCATTTT. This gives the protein CASSPNTDSNQPQHF.

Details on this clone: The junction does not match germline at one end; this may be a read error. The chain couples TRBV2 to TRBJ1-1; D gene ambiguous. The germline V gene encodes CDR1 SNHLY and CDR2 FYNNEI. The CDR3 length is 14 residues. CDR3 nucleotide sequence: TGTGCCAGCAGTGACTCGTTTAGGAACGCTGAAGCTTTCTTT. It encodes CASSDSFRNAEAFF.

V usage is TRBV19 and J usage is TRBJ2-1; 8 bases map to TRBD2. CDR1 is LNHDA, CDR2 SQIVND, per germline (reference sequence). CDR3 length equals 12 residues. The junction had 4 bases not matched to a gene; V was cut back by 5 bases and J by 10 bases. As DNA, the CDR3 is TGTGCCAGTAGTGCACCTAGCGGGGAGCAGTTCTTC. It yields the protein CASSAPSGEQFF.